This T cell receptor (beta chain) was profiled in a study of cytomegalovirus exposure and HLA in healthy donors. CDR1 SNHLY and CDR2 FYNNEI come from the germline V gene. The CDR3 covers 15 residues. The study ran its PCR with 60 Vbeta and 13 Jbeta primers. Sequencing was performed with immunoSEQ multiplex PCR; in TCRdb, only in-frame clones are kept and a portion is missing. Of about 130,000 clones listed, about 83% are singletons. Study results and limitations: The number of N-insertions in an Asian-associated ancestry cluster was reportedly below the approximately 690-donor mean in a later analysis. Cytomegalovirus-associated TCR beta chains were listed, numbering some 150. Among the CMV-associated chains, a few were confirmed in vitro as specific for CMV antigens. Presence/absence analyses took donor sequencing depth as roughly uniform.

Concerning this clone: Antigen specificity is unknown.

The clonotype originates from a woman aged 40 to 50 in good health and CMV-seropositive. Sequencing input: PBMCs. The V and J genes are TRBV2 and TRBJ2-5, with D unclear. The J call may be in error: the DNA end matches TRBJ2-7 better. CDR3 protein: CASSQAGIGLDEQYF. The DNA for the CDR3 is TGTGCCAGCTCCCAGGCTGGTATTGGGCTCGACGAGCAGTACTTC.